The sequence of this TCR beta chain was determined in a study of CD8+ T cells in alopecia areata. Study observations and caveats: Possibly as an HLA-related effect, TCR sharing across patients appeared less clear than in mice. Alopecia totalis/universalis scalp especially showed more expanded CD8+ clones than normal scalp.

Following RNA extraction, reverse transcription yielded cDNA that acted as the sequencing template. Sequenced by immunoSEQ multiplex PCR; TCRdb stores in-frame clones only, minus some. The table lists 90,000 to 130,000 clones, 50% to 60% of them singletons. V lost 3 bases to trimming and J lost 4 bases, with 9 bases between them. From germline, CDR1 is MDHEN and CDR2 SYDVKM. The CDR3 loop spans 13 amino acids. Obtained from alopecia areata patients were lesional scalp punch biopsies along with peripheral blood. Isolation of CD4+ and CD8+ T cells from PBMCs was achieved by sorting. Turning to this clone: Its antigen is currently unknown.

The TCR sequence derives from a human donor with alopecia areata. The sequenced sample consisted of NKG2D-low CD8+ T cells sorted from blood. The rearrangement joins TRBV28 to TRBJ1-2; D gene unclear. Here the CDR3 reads CASSFPGRYGYTF. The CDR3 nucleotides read TGTGCCAGCAGTTTTCCAGGTCGCTATGGCTACACCTTC.